This TCR beta chain is drawn from a study of cytomegalovirus exposure and HLA in healthy donors. There are a few counts of this clone. Its target is unknown. Overall study results and limits: Through in vitro validation, a few CMV-associated chains were shown to be specific for CMV antigens. A prior analysis recorded that most TCR beta V segments were productive about 87% or about 30% of the time.

60 Vbeta and 13 Jbeta primers were used in PCR. Profiled with immunoSEQ multiplex PCR; TCRdb holds only in-frame clones, not every one. The sample carries approximately 290,000 clones, about four fifths recorded once. CDR3 length: 12 amino acids. Germline V CDR1 and CDR2: SEHNR, FQNEAQ (reference sequence). V was cut by 7 bases and J by 6 bases, with 12 bases left in between. Sequencing input: PBMCs. The V call is TRBV7-9, the J call TRBJ1-1; possibly TRBD1 for D (5 bases). The receptor was isolated from a girl aged 2-10 years in good health and CMV-seronegative. The CDR3 sequence: CASILGGSEAFF. The CDR3 DNA is TGTGCCAGCATCCTGGGGGGGTCTGAAGCTTTCTTT.